This is a list of T cell receptor beta chains from one sample in a study of cytomegalovirus exposure and HLA in healthy donors. Repertoires were generated with immunoSEQ multiplex PCR, while TCRdb's copy carries only in-frame clones and drops some. Of over 150,000 clones detected, around nine tenths appear once; the ten largest clones hold just over 4%. Sample: PBMCs. The receptors shown here come from a young man in good health and CMV-seropositive. The CDR3 runs from the conserved cysteine through the conserved F or W. D genes are given only for firm matches. Only some rows state a clone size, as once, few, many or a class for expanded clones.

D gene	V gene	clone size	J gene	CDR3 protein	CDR3 DNA
TRBD2	TRBV15	-	TRBJ2-1	CATSRVFSGRRYNEQFF	TGTGCCACCAGCAGAGTATTTAGCGGGAGGCGGTACAATGAGCAGTTCTTC
-	TRBV19	-	TRBJ2-3	CASSGNRVATDTQYF	TGTGCCAGTAGTGGAAACAGGGTTGCCACAGATACGCAGTATTTT
-	TRBV27	-	TRBJ1-2	CASRADSMGYGYTF	TGTGCCAGCAGAGCTGACAGTATGGGGTATGGCTACACCTTC
-	TRBV7-8	-	TRBJ1-1	CASSLVGRATEAFF	TGTGCCAGCAGCTTAGTAGGCAGGGCCACTGAAGCTTTCTTT
-	TRBV11-3	once	TRBJ2-2	CASSLDQGRLAGELFF	TGTGCCAGCAGCTTAGATCAGGGGAGATTGGCCGGGGAGCTGTTTTTT
-	TRBV6-6	-	TRBJ1-2	CASSYSSGEGPEGYTF	TGTGCCAGCAGTTACTCTTCGGGGGAGGGGCCGGAGGGCTACACCTTC
TRBD2	TRBV15	-	TRBJ2-1	CATSRDLTSGINEQFF	TGTGCCACCAGCAGAGATCTAACTAGCGGGATCAATGAGCAGTTCTTC
TRBD1	TRBV5-1	-	TRBJ2-7	CASRQTGGEQYF	TGCGCCAGCAGACAGACAGGGGGCGAGCAGTACTTC
-	TRBV5-1	-	TRBJ2-2	CASSLAFGELFF	TGCGCCAGCAGCTTGGCGTTCGGGGAGCTGTTTTTT
TRBD2	TRBV6-5	-	TRBJ2-2	CASRLSGGNTGELFF	TGTGCCAGCAGACTGAGCGGGGGTAACACCGGGGAGCTGTTTTTT
-	TRBV5-1	-	TRBJ2-1	CASSKRDIGNEQFF	TGCGCCAGCAGTAAACGGGACATAGGGAATGAGCAGTTCTTC
TRBD1	TRBV28	once	TRBJ1-5	CAIGGQGGQPQHF	TGTGCCATAGGAGGACAGGGAGGTCAGCCCCAGCATTTT
-	TRBV19	-	TRBJ2-4	CASAGNSLAKNIQYF	TGTGCCAGTGCGGGGAACTCTTTAGCCAAAAACATTCAGTACTTC
-	TRBV5-6	-	TRBJ2-3	CASSPDFYTDTQYF	TGTGCCAGCAGCCCTGACTTCTACACAGATACGCAGTATTTT